The entry below describes one TCR beta chain. What it binds is not known. The sample originates from a study of cytomegalovirus exposure and HLA in healthy donors. Study-wide context: Earlier, roughly 180 million T cells were analyzed, and 95 million to 140 million unique TCR beta sequences were found among them.

Study-level points and caveats: Later, an analysis showed that TCR beta chains associated with HLA were more clonally expanded than others that were equally common. Earlier findings revealed that most TCR beta V segments proved productive either about 87% or about 30% of the time.

The CDR3 has 16 amino acids. V lost 5 bases and J 6 bases, leaving 22 bases between the germline ends. Looked up from germline, CDR1 is SGHTA and CDR2 is FQGNSA. It was with 60 Vbeta and 13 Jbeta primers that the PCR ran. The protocol was immunoSEQ multiplex PCR, while the TCRdb copy is restricted to in-frame clones and leaves out a portion. The sample carries about 110,000 clones, roughly four fifths recorded once. This chain joins TRBV7-2 and TRBJ1-2; maybe TRBD1 (5 bases). Sample: PBMCs. This receptor was taken from a male donor in good health and CMV-seropositive. The CDR3 spells CASSLVGGFSVDGYTF. DNA of the CDR3: TGTGCCAGCAGCCTCGTGGGGGGATTCAGTGTCGATGGCTACACCTTC.